The 3 T cell receptor beta chains given below trace back to one sample, sequenced in a study of blood T cell repertoires in COVID-19. Here immunoSEQ multiplex PCR was the method, and the copy in TCRdb shows in-frame clones only, minus some. The data hold approximately 120,000 clones, with roughly 71% observed a single time. The material sequenced was peripheral blood. These receptors were taken from an elderly man with acute or convalescent COVID-19.

The V call is TRBV25-1, the J call TRBJ1-2; D gene unclear. The CDR3 contains 12 residues. V lost 6 bases, J lost 3 bases, and 8 bases lay in between. CDR1 is MGHDK, CDR2 SYGVNS, per germline. Written as DNA, the CDR3 is TGTGCCAGCAGGGGCAGTTACTATGGCTACACCTTC. The encoded protein is CASRGSYYGYTF.

V is TRBV30 and J is TRBJ1-5; 7 bases are shared with TRBD1. CDR1 GTSNPN and CDR2 SVGIG come from the germline V gene (reference sequence). The CDR3 runs to 15 residues. Trimming removed 3 bases from V and 6 bases from J; junction bases left unmatched: 11. CDR3 sequence: CAWSLGGAGTQPQHF. DNA of the CDR3: TGTGCCTGGAGCCTAGGGGGCGCGGGCACTCAGCCCCAGCATTTT. The full variable domain, rest sourced from reference TRBV30 and TRBJ1-5, is SQTIHQWPATLVQPVGSPLSLECTVEGTSNPNLYWYRQAAGRGLQLLFYSVGIGQISSEVPQNLSASRPQDRQFILSSKKLLLSDSGFYLCAWSLGGAGTQPQHFGDGTRLSIL.

In nucleotides, the CDR3 is TGTGCCAGCAGGCGGGCTTTCCTCTATGGCTACACCTTC. It yields the protein CASRRAFLYGYTF. The chain has TRBV2 and TRBJ1-2, with D uncertain. Germline loops: CDR1 SNHLY, CDR2 FYNNEI. V lost 6 bases to trimming and J lost 4 bases, with 12 bases between them. The CDR3 runs to 13 residues.